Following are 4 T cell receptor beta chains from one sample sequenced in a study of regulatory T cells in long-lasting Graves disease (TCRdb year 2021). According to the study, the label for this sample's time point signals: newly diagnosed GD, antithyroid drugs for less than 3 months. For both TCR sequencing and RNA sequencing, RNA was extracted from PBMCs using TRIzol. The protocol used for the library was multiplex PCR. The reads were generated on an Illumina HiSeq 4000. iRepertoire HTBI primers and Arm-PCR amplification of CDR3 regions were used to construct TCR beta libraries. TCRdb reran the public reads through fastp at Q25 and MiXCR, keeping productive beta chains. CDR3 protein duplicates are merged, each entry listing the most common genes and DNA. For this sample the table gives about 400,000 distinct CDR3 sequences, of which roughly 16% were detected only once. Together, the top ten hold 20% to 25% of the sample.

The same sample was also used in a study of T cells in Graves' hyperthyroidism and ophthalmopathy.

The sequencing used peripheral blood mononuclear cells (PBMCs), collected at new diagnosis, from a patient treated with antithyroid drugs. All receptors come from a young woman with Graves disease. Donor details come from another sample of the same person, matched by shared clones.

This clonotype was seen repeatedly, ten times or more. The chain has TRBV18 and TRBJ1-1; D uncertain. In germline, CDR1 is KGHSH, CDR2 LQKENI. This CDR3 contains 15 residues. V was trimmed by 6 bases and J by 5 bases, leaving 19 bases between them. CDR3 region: CASSKREGILTEAFF. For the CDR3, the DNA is TGTGCCAGCTCGAAACGGGAGGGCATATTGACTGAAGCTTTCTTT.

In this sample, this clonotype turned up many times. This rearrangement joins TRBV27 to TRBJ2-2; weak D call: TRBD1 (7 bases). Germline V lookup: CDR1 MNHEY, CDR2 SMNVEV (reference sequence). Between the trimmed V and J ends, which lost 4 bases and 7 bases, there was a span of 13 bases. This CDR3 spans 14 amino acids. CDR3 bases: TGTGCCAGCAGTTCCGACAGGGAGGTCGGGGAGCTGTTTTTT. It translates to CASSSDREVGELFF.

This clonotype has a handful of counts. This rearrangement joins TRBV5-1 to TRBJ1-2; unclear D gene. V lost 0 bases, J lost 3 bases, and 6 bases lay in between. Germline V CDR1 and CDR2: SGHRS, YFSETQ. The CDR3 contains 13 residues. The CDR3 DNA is TGCGCCAGCAGCTTGGAGGGCCACTATGGCTACACCTTC. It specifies CASSLEGHYGYTF.

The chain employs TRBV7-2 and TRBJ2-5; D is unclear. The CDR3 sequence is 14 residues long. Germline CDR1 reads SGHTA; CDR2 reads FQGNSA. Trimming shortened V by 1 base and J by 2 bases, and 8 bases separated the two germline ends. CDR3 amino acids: CASSLVVKQETQYF. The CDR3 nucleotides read TGTGCCAGCAGCTTAGTTGTCAAACAAGAGACCCAGTACTTC. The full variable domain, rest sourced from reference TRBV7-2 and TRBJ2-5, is GAGVSQSPSNKVTEKGKDVELRCDPISGHTALYWYRQSLGQGLEFLIYFQGNSAPDKSGLPSDRFSAERTGGSVSTLTIQRTQQEDSAVYLCASSLVVKQETQYFGPGTRLLVL.